The present entry profiles one TCR beta chain with its context. The junction and the germline gene differ at one end; a read error may be behind it. Germline loops: CDR1 MGHDK, CDR2 SYGVNS. This CDR3 has 13 residues. The record originates from a study of technical replicates of blood from a few donors. TCRdb's copy holds only in-frame clones and misses some; the assay was immunoSEQ multiplex PCR. Among about 68,000 clones listed, under 98% were seen once. The source of this sequence is a human donor in good health. The material sequenced was T cells isolated from PBMCs. The J gene is TRBJ1-2, the V gene TRBV25-1; no firm D call. In nucleotides, the CDR3 is TGTGCCAGCAGTCAATACGGGGTTGAAGGCTACACCTTC. Translation: CASSQYGVEGYTF.